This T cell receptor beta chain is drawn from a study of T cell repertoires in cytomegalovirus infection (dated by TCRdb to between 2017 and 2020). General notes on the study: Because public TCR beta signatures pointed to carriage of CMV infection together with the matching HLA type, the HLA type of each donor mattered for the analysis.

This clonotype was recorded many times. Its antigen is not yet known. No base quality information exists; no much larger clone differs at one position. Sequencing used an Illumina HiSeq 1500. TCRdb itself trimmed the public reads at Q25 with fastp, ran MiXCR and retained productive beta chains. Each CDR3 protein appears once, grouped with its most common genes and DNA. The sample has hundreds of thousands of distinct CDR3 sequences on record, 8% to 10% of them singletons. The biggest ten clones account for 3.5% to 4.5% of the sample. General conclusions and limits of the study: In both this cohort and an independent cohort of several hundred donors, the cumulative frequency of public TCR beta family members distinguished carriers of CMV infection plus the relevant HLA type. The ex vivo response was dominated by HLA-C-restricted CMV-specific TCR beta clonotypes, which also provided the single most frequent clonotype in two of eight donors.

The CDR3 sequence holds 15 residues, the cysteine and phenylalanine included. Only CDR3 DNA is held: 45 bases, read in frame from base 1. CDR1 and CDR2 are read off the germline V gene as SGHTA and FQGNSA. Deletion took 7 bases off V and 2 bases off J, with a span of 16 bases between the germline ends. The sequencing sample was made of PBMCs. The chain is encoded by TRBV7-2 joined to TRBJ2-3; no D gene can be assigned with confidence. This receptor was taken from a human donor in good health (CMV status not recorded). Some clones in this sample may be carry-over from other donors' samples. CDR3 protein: CASTPPRGTTDTQYF. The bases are TGTGCCAGCACCCCCCCTCGCGGCACCACAGATACGCAGTATTTT.